This paragraph covers one TCR beta chain sequence. Those enrolled in Seattle joined during active infection and were followed longitudinally afterward. The data belong to a study of blood T cell repertoires in COVID-19. Study-level information: Samples representing acute and convalescent COVID-19 were sourced from the United States, Italy and Spain. Nucleic acid was either cDNA or gDNA, and it came from T cells, B-cell-depleted T cells, or PBMCs.

Germline-derived CDR1 and CDR2 are SNHLY and FYNNEI. Trimming took off 5 bases at V and 4 bases at J, with 3 bases between the two ends. This CDR3 contains 10 residues. In the study's own analysis: Reference gene primers were amplified, and this amplification served to estimate nucleated cell counts. The protocol was immunoSEQ multiplex PCR, while the TCRdb copy is restricted to in-frame clones and leaves out a portion. V, J and clone size derive from that table, while D and trimming were established from the DNA sequence. Altogether under 200,000 clones are present, roughly 77% being singletons, with the ten largest covering 5.5% to 7%.

This sequence originates from a woman aged 40 to 49 with COVID-19, enrolled during active disease. Sequencing was performed on peripheral blood. The genes are TRBV2 and TRBJ2-7; D uncertain. CDR3 in DNA: TGTGCCAGCAGTACTTACGAGCAGTACTTC. As protein: CASSTYEQYF. The complete variable domain, with remaining parts taken from reference TRBV2 and TRBJ2-7, reads EPEVTQTPSHQVTQMGQEVILRCVPISNHLYFYWYRQILGQKVEFLVSFYNNEISEKSEIFDDQFSVERPDGSNFTLKIRSTKLEDSAMYFCASSTYEQYFGPGTRLTVT.